This TCR beta chain was identified during a study of identical twins. Study-level results: Interpretation of the results relied on cross-sectional statistical analysis and not on following the same donors.

TCRdb re-called the 5' RACE reads through MiXCR, storing one row per CDR3 protein. The sample lists around 960,000 distinct CDR3 sequences; about 12% were seen once. About this clonotype: Its matching antigen is unknown.

In germline, CDR1 is ENHRY, CDR2 SYGVKD. The CDR3 covers 14 residues. With 10 bases removed from V and 2 bases from J, the gap between germline ends came to 16 bases. These same data were also listed under a study on yellow fever vaccine responses in identical twins.

Specimen: PBMCs. The clonotype was recovered from a woman between 18 and 29 years old in good health. This sequence joins TRBV10-3 and TRBJ2-3, with D possibly matching TRBD2 (6 bases). In nucleotides, the CDR3 is TGTGCCAGCGGGCGGGGAAGTAACACAGATACGCAGTATTTT. Protein product: CASGRGSNTDTQYF.